This entry is about one TCR beta chain. Its antigen remains unidentified. The sample is drawn from a study of post-analysis software for immune sequencing data. General study findings and limits: Among 4 or 5 TRBV segments more frequent in patients than controls were TRBV5-6, TRBV5-1 and TRBV20-1. Multiple sclerosis was associated with a significant reduction in normalized Chao1 diversity relative to controls. Strong co-clustering by F measure was seen for same-batch samples.

The CDR3 is 15 amino acids. Deletions cut 3 bases from V and 0 bases from J, with 12 bases between. CDR1 is DFQATT and CDR2 is SNEGSKA in the germline V gene (reference sequence). Unique molecular identifiers were built into the TCR beta cDNA libraries. TCRdb reprocessed the PCR reads with MiXCR, giving one entry per CDR3 protein. This table has 650,000 to 850,000 distinct CDR3 sequences, roughly 50% appearing once. The clonotype comes from a girl between 10 and 17 years old with multiple sclerosis. The V call is TRBV20-1, the J call TRBJ2-1; tentative D call: TRBD1 (6 bases). The sample comprised blood. The CDR3 DNA follows: TGCAGTGCTAGCGGACAGTTGAGCTCCTACAATGAGCAGTTCTTC. It yields the protein CSASGQLSSYNEQFF.